These 26 T cell receptor beta chains came from one sample sequenced in a study of brain T cells in children with intractable seizures. The assay was immunoSEQ multiplex PCR, and TCRdb's table has in-frame clones only and misses some. The data contain about 64,000 clones, around 96% of them singletons. Source: peripheral blood, taken at surgery. The receptor source for this set is a boy less than two years old with focal cortical dysplasia and intractable seizures.

The chain employs TRBV9 and TRBJ2-1; 8 bases agree with TRBD2. The V segment lost 0 bases and the J segment 6 bases; nucleotides outside the gene matches: 8. This CDR3 has 16 amino acids. Germline V CDR1 and CDR2: SGDLS, YYNGEE. The CDR3 nucleotides are TGTGCCAGCAGCGTAGCTGTGGCGGGAGGTGTCAATGAGCAGTTCTTC. It codes for CASSVAVAGGVNEQFF.

The chain combines TRBV27 with TRBJ1-6; D may be TRBD1 (5 bases). The CDR3 is made up of 16 amino acids. Trimming removed 0 bases from V and 12 bases from J, with 18 bases in between. Germline assignment: CDR1 MNHEY and CDR2 SMNVEV (reference sequence). The CDR3 spells CASSLSGGSWVVPLHF. CDR3 nucleotides: TGTGCCAGCAGTTTATCGGGGGGGTCTTGGGTAGTACCCCTCCACTTT.

This chain links TRBV20-1 with TRBJ2-7, with D tentatively TRBD1 (5 bases). CDR3 length: 11 amino acids. Deletions cut 6 bases from V and 4 bases from J, with 10 bases between. Germline values: CDR1 DFQATT, CDR2 SNEGSKA (reference sequence). The DNA of the CDR3 is TGCAGTGCGGCGCAGGGTTACGAGCAGTACTTC. This sequence encodes CSAAQGYEQYF.

The chain has TRBV6-2 or TRBV6-3 and TRBJ1-2, with no clear D. Germline lookup yields CDR1 MNHEY and CDR2 SVGEGT. V lost 6 bases to trimming and J lost 3 bases, with 8 bases between them. This CDR3 is built from 12 residues. CDR3 amino acids: CASSLDDYGYTF. CDR3 DNA: TGTGCCAGCAGCCTCGACGACTATGGCTACACCTTC.

J is TRBJ2-7 and V is TRBV5-1; no reliable D call. Germline-derived CDR1 and CDR2 are SGHRS and YFSETQ. V lost 4 bases and J 7 bases, leaving 9 bases between the germline ends. The CDR3 is made up of 11 amino acids. The CDR3 DNA reads as TGCGCCAGCAGCGGTAATTTGGAGCAGTACTTC. It codes for CASSGNLEQYF.

In its sample, this clone was seen once. This chain joins TRBV5-1 and TRBJ2-7, with D unresolved. The CDR3 has 12 residues. Per the germline V gene, CDR1 is SGHRS and CDR2 is YFSETQ. Trimming removed 0 bases from V and 3 bases from J, with 4 bases in between. The CDR3 region is CASSLDNYEQYF. The CDR3 coding sequence is TGCGCCAGCAGCTTGGACAACTACGAGCAGTACTTC. Drawing the rest from reference TRBV5-1 and TRBJ2-7, the complete variable domain is KAGVTQTPRYLIKTRGQQVTLSCSPISGHRSVSWYQQTPGQGLQFLFEYFSETQRNKGNFPGRFSGRQFSNSRSEMNVSTLELGDSALYLCASSLDNYEQYFGPGTRLTVT.

The chain employs TRBV14 and TRBJ2-3; D is unresolved. The CDR3 is 15 residues long. V lost 0 bases and J lost 3, with 10 bases in between. Germline loops: CDR1 SGHDN, CDR2 FVKESK. CDR3 sequence reads: CASSQDFSLTDTQYF. In DNA, the CDR3 is TGTGCCAGCAGCCAAGATTTTAGCTTGACAGATACGCAGTATTTT.

The chain has TRBV12-3 or TRBV12-4 and TRBJ2-1; the D is unclear. The V end lost 2 bases, the J end lost 7 bases, and 0 bases lay between the germline ends. The CDR3 length is 10 residues. CDR3 amino acids: CASSLNEQFF. The CDR3 DNA follows: TGTGCCAGCAGTTTAAATGAGCAGTTCTTC.

V and J are TRBV9 and TRBJ1-2; no clear D. The CDR3 spans 18 residues. Germline V lookup: CDR1 SGDLS, CDR2 YYNGEE. Trimming took 0 bases from V and 3 from J, leaving 21 bases between them. Written as DNA, the CDR3 is TGTGCCAGCAGCGTAGGCTCCCCGTGGGCCGCCGGGGACTATGGCTACACCTTC. This translates into CASSVGSPWAAGDYGYTF.

In DNA, the CDR3 is TGTGCCAGCAGCCAAGCGGGACAGGGGATGTTCGCCGGGGAGCTGTTTTTT. Encoded protein: CASSQAGQGMFAGELFF. The V and J genes are TRBV3-1 (or the pseudogene TRBV3-2) and TRBJ2-2; 10 positions match TRBD1. Germline V lookup: CDR1 LGHDT, CDR2 YNNKEL (reference sequence). The V segment lost 1 base and the J segment 6 bases; nucleotides outside the gene matches: 8. This CDR3 has 17 residues.

CDR3 in DNA: TGTGCCAGCTTACCGACAGGGGTTGATGAAAAACTGTTTTTT. Its protein is CASLPTGVDEKLFF. V gene TRBV2 combines with J gene TRBJ1-4, with 8 bases aligning to TRBD1. The CDR3 is 14 amino acids. V gave up 8 bases and J gave up 6 bases; unmatched junction bases: 8. Germline V CDR1 and CDR2: SNHLY, FYNNEI.

The rearrangement joins TRBV19 to TRBJ1-2; 7 bases fit TRBD1. Germline V gene lookup returns CDR1 LNHDA and CDR2 SQIVND (reference sequence). The length of the CDR3 is 17 residues. V lost 1 base, J lost 0 bases, and 8 bases stayed unmatched. The CDR3 nucleotides read TGTGCCAGTAGTATAGGTAGACAGGGTTTCGCTAACTATGGCTACACCTTC. It is translated as CASSIGRQGFANYGYTF.

In nucleotides, the CDR3 is TGTGCCAGTAGTATCTTCCCCGGGGCCCCCCGGGGCTACACCTTC. It codes for CASSIFPGAPRGYTF. The chain combines TRBV19 with TRBJ1-2, with D perhaps matching TRBD1 (5 bases). The germline V gene encodes CDR1 LNHDA and CDR2 SQIVND (reference sequence). This CDR3 region has 15 residues. Trimming stripped 3 bases from V and 8 bases from J, with 19 bases between. Full variable domain (remainder filled in from reference TRBV19 and TRBJ1-2): DGGITQSPKYLFRKEGQNVTLSCEQNLNHDAMYWYRQDPGQGLRLIYYSQIVNDFQKGDIAEGYSVSREKKESFPLTVTSAQKNPTAFYLCASSIFPGAPRGYTFGSGTRLTVV.

The chain combines TRBV4-2 with TRBJ2-3; 12 nucleotides match TRBD1. CDR3 length equals 16 residues. Per the germline V gene, CDR1 is LGHNA and CDR2 is YNFKEQ. With V trimmed by 0 bases and J by 6 bases, 4 bases remained unmatched. For the CDR3, the DNA is TGTGCCAGCAGCCAAGAGGGGGACAGGGGGCTTGATACGCAGTATTTT. This sequence encodes CASSQEGDRGLDTQYF.

This clone was counted a single time. The chain combines TRBV4-1 with TRBJ1-1, with 8 bases identical to TRBD1. This CDR3 has 15 amino acids. Germline V lookup: CDR1 MGHRA, CDR2 YSYEKL. V was pared by 1 base and J by 0 bases, with 1 base of the junction left unmatched. The CDR3 DNA sequence: TGCGCCAGCAGCCAAGGGGGACAGGTGAACACTGAAGCTTTCTTT. Translated, it gives CASSQGGQVNTEAFF.

This clone was observed once. The V call is TRBV5-1, the J call TRBJ2-3; tentative D call: TRBD2 (5 bases). The CDR3 sequence is 15 residues long. Trimming cost V 5 bases and J 2 bases, with 15 bases left between them. CDR1 is SGHRS and CDR2 is YFSETQ in the germline V gene. This CDR3 is CASSPLWTLTDTQYF. CDR3 sequence (DNA): TGCGCCAGCAGTCCGTTGTGGACTCTCACAGATACGCAGTATTTT.

V gene TRBV7-2 combines with J gene TRBJ2-1; the D is unclear. V was pared by 5 bases and J by 7 bases, with 12 bases between. This CDR3 is 13 amino acids long. Germline V gene sequence: CDR1 SGHTA, CDR2 FQGNSA. This CDR3 reads CASSPYWSNEQFF. As DNA, the CDR3 is TGTGCCAGCAGCCCGTACTGGAGTAATGAGCAGTTCTTC. Using reference TRBV7-2 and TRBJ2-1 for the parts outside the CDR3, the full variable domain is GAGVSQSPSNKVTEKGKDVELRCDPISGHTALYWYRQSLGQGLEFLIYFQGNSAPDKSGLPSDRFSAERTGGSVSTLTIQRTQQEDSAVYLCASSPYWSNEQFFGPGTRLTVL.

The chain joins TRBV5-6 to TRBJ2-3; TRBD1 matches at 7 bases. The CDR3 contains 14 residues. V trimming: 4 bases; J trimming: 8 bases; junction bases outside the gene matches: 10. Germline CDR1 SGHDT, CDR2 YYEEEE. The CDR3 loop is CASSGGQIKPTQYF. DNA of the CDR3: TGTGCCAGCAGCGGGGGACAGATAAAACCTACGCAGTATTTT.

This chain uses TRBV5-1 with TRBJ1-2; the match to TRBD1 covers 7 bases. Germline V gene lookup returns CDR1 SGHRS and CDR2 YFSETQ. V was pared by 0 bases and J by 8 bases, with 7 bases of the junction left unmatched. CDR3 length: 14 amino acids. This chain's CDR3 is CASSLETGLGGYTF. For the CDR3, the DNA is TGCGCCAGCAGCTTGGAGACAGGGCTGGGCGGCTACACCTTC.

The chain employs TRBV27 and TRBJ2-1; 10 bases map to TRBD2. The CDR3 spans 15 residues. In germline, CDR1 is MNHEY, CDR2 SMNVEV (reference sequence). V gave up 4 bases and J gave up 5 bases; unmatched junction bases: 5. Written as DNA, the CDR3 is TGTGCCAGCAGTTCGCCAGCGGGGGGGCACAATGAGCAGTTCTTC. This codes for CASSSPAGGHNEQFF.

Comments on this clone: The sample holds other DNA sequences that translate to the same CDR3. The chain couples TRBV20-1 to TRBJ2-7, with D possibly matching TRBD1 (6 bases). The CDR3 covers 11 residues. Trimming left V 5 bases short and J 3 bases short, with 8 bases between. Germline-derived CDR1 and CDR2 are DFQATT and SNEGSKA (reference sequence). CDR3 DNA sequence: TGCAGTGCTTCCAGGGGCTACGAGCAGTACTTC. It translates to CSASRGYEQYF.

This chain uses TRBV27 with TRBJ2-4; D not resolved. The germline gives CDR1 MNHEY, CDR2 SMNVEV (reference sequence). Trimming removed 5 bases at V and 1 base at J, with 12 bases between. The CDR3 extends over 15 amino acids. Here the CDR3 DNA reads TGTGCCAGCAGTACCACGCCTTGGGCCAAAAACATTCAGTACTTC. It encodes CASSTTPWAKNIQYF.

The rearrangement joins TRBV6-6 to TRBJ2-7; 11 nucleotides align to TRBD1. Germline assignment: CDR1 MNHNY and CDR2 SVGAGI (reference sequence). The CDR3 is 15 residues long. Germline trimming cut 4 bases from V and 7 bases from J; bases unmatched to any gene: 9. For the CDR3, the DNA is TGTGCCAGCAGTTCTACCGGGACAGGGGGTCGGGAGCAGTACTTC. Its translation: CASSSTGTGGREQYF.

The J gene is TRBJ2-3, the V gene TRBV5-6, with D hard to call. This CDR3 contains 17 residues. The V and J ends lost 0 bases and 4 bases respectively, with 18 bases between them. In germline, CDR1 is SGHDT, CDR2 YYEEEE. The CDR3 loop reads CASSLARLRFFADTQYF. For the CDR3, the DNA is TGTGCCAGCAGCTTGGCCCGGCTTCGATTCTTTGCAGATACGCAGTATTTT.

This chain uses TRBV19 with TRBJ2-7; 8 bases fit TRBD1. The CDR3 is 15 amino acids. V lost 4 bases to trimming and J lost 3 bases; unmatched junction nucleotides: 8. Per germline, CDR1 LNHDA and CDR2 SQIVND (reference sequence). CDR3 protein: CASSNYGTGLYEQYF. Here the CDR3 DNA reads TGTGCCAGTAGTAATTACGGGACAGGCCTCTACGAGCAGTACTTC.

The V gene is TRBV7-4, the J gene TRBJ1-6; D may be TRBD1 (5 bases). The CDR3 has 16 residues. V lost 6 bases and J lost 9, with 21 bases in between. Germline loops: CDR1 SGHVT, CDR2 SQSDAQ. The CDR3 nucleotides read TGTGCCAGCAGGGGCCGGGGCTATTTTAATTGTTCACCCCTCCACTTT. Translated: CASRGRGYFNCSPLHF.